One T cell receptor (beta chain) is described in this entry. As handled by the study authors: Scientists estimated how many nucleated cells there were by amplifying reference gene primers. Clones were read by immunoSEQ multiplex PCR, and TCRdb kept only the in-frame ones, dropping some. The V and J calls and clone size were taken over from that table, and D and trimming were inferred from the DNA. The sample consists of 150,000 to 200,000 clones, more than 75% of them appearing once. This sample is part of a study of blood T cell repertoires in COVID-19. Turning to the study itself: The study drew acute and convalescent COVID-19 samples from the United States, Italy and Spain. T cells, B-cell-depleted T cells, or PBMCs provided the cDNA or gDNA that served as material.

The sample was peripheral blood. This sequence was found in a man aged 40-55 years with active or convalescent COVID-19.

The CDR3 loop reads CASSQTGVLTEAFF. CDR3 DNA sequence: TGCGCCAGCAGCCAGACAGGGGTTTTAACTGAAGCTTTCTTT. V usage is TRBV4-3 and J usage is TRBJ1-1; 8 bases align to TRBD1. The CDR3 runs to 14 residues. V was pared by 3 bases and J by 5 bases, with 5 bases of the junction left unmatched. CDR1 and CDR2 (germline): LGHNA, YSLEER.